One sample yielded the 27 T cell receptor beta chains listed below, sequenced in a study. The sorted Tregs were CD4+CD25+CD127-/low cells. TCRdb re-called the 5' RACE reads with MiXCR, one entry per CDR3 protein. Here the sample spans 9,000 to 10,000 distinct CDR3 sequences, less than 15% being singletons. The material sequenced was Tregs sorted from blood. The receptors derive from a female donor with breast cancer.

The V gene is TRBV5-5, the J gene TRBJ2-7, with D perhaps TRBD1 (5 bases). The germline gives CDR1 SGHKS, CDR2 YYEKEE (reference sequence). This CDR3 comprises 13 residues. Trimming shortened V by 4 bases and J by 5 bases, and 13 bases separated the two germline ends. CDR3 amino acids: CASSPPGPHEQYF. In DNA form, the CDR3 reads TGTGCCAGCAGCCCCCCAGGGCCCCACGAGCAGTACTTC. Full variable domain (outside the CDR3, taken from reference TRBV5-5 and TRBJ2-7): DAGVTQSPTHLIKTRGQQVTLRCSPISGHKSVSWYQQVLGQGPQFIFQYYEKEERGRGNFPDRFSARQFPNYSSELNVNALLLGDSALYLCASSPPGPHEQYFGPGTRLTVT.

This clonotype is classed as medium-sized. The genes are TRBV7-2 and TRBJ1-2, with TRBD1 matching over 8 bases. J lost 7 bases, V lost 6 bases, and 10 bases had no gene match. CDR1 SGHTA and CDR2 FQGNSA come from the germline V gene. The CDR3 has 14 amino acids. Here the CDR3 DNA reads TGTGCCAGCAGACCAGGGGGCGATGGCGGTGGCTACACCTTC. It specifies CASRPGGDGGGYTF.

By its share, this clonotype is medium-sized. The chain joins TRBV20-1 to TRBJ2-3; 11 bases map to TRBD2. Germline-derived CDR1 and CDR2 are DFQATT and SNEGSKA (reference sequence). After removal of 5 bases from V and 6 bases from J, the junction contained 16 bases not matched to a gene. CDR3 length equals 17 residues. This chain's CDR3 is CSAVPLAGGSRADTQYF. CDR3 bases: TGCAGTGCTGTTCCCCTAGCGGGAGGCTCGCGGGCGGATACGCAGTATTTT.

This clonotype qualifies as medium-sized. This rearrangement joins TRBV7-9 to TRBJ2-1; no definite D call. The V end lost 5 bases, the J end lost 1 base, and 12 bases lay between the germline ends. Germline CDR1 and CDR2: SEHNR and FQNEAQ (reference sequence). CDR3 length equals 15 residues. The CDR3 here is CASSPPGRSYNEQFF. DNA of the CDR3: TGTGCCAGCAGCCCCCCAGGAAGGTCCTACAATGAGCAGTTCTTC.

By share, this clonotype counts as medium-sized. The chain carries TRBV20-1 and TRBJ2-5; maybe TRBD1 (6 bases). Trimming removed 5 bases from V and 0 bases from J, with 13 bases in between. CDR1 and CDR2 (germline): DFQATT, SNEGSKA (reference sequence). This CDR3 is 14 amino acids long. The CDR3, as DNA: TGCAGTGCTGCTTTGGGGACATACCAAGAGACCCAGTACTTC. This encodes CSAALGTYQETQYF.

Concerning this clonotype itself: Possible read error: a much larger clone is one base away. The chain recombines TRBV5-1 with TRBJ2-6; no definite D call. The CDR3 runs 13 residues. Germline lookup yields CDR1 SGHRS and CDR2 YFSETQ. Between the trimmed V and J ends, which lost 4 bases and 2 bases, there was a span of 4 bases. Written as DNA, the CDR3 is TGCGCCAGCAGCATAGCTGGGGCCAACGTCCTGACTTTC. Translated, it gives CASSIAGANVLTF.

This clonotype appeared many times. This chain connects TRBV5-4 to TRBJ2-2; TRBD2 agrees at 11 bases. The CDR3 extends over 18 amino acids. Germline V gene data show CDR1 as SGHNT and CDR2 as YYREEE (reference sequence). Unmatched junction bases numbered 13, after V lost 4 bases and J lost 5 bases. This CDR3 reads CASSPGLAASVGTGELFF. As DNA, the CDR3 is TGTGCCAGCAGCCCGGGACTAGCGGCGAGCGTGGGTACCGGGGAGCTGTTTTTT.

This clonotype was recorded at least ten times. V and J are TRBV20-1 and TRBJ1-1; D gene uncertain. CDR1 and CDR2 (germline): DFQATT, SNEGSKA (reference sequence). This CDR3 contains 14 residues. V was cut by 2 bases and J by 0 bases, with 10 bases left in between. CDR3 sequence: CSARIRGMNTEAFF. CDR3 nucleotide sequence: TGCAGTGCTAGAATTCGGGGTATGAACACTGAAGCTTTCTTT.

In its sample, this clonotype is medium-sized. The rearrangement uses TRBV7-3 and TRBJ2-5; D call uncertain. This CDR3 has 14 amino acids. V lost 4 bases, J lost 4 bases, and 13 bases lay in between. CDR1 and CDR2 (germline): SGHTA, FQGTGA. The CDR3 loop reads CASSSYARRETQYF. The CDR3 coding sequence is TGTGCCAGCAGCTCATACGCGCGAAGAGAGACCCAGTACTTC. The full variable domain, rest sourced from reference TRBV7-3 and TRBJ2-5, is GAGVSQTPSNKVTEKGKYVELRCDPISGHTALYWYRQSLGQGPEFLIYFQGTGAADDSGLPNDRFFAVRPEGSVSTLKIQRTERGDSAVYLCASSSYARRETQYFGPGTRLLVL.

In its sample, this clonotype was seen many times. CDR3: CAISYSGNIQYF. CDR3 bases: TGTGCCATCAGTTATAGCGGCAACATTCAGTACTTC. The chain joins TRBV10-3 to TRBJ2-4, with D perhaps TRBD2 (6 bases). Looked up from germline, CDR1 is ENHRY and CDR2 is SYGVKD. Trimming removed 5 bases at V and 7 bases at J, with 9 bases between. The CDR3 totals 12 residues.

In this sample, this clonotype turned up a few times. The genes are TRBV20-1 and TRBJ1-1, with D possibly TRBD1 on 5 matching bases. Trimming stripped 0 bases from V and 1 base from J, with 12 bases between. The germline V gene has CDR1 DFQATT and CDR2 SNEGSKA (reference sequence). This CDR3 spans 15 amino acids. For the CDR3, the DNA is TGCAGTGCTAGAGATCCGGGGAGGGGGAACACTGAAGCTTTCTTT. It codes for CSARDPGRGNTEAFF.

By frequency in the sample, this clonotype is medium-sized. This chain joins TRBV5-1 and TRBJ2-6; D is perhaps TRBD1 (6 bases). CDR3 length: 18 amino acids. V was trimmed by 3 bases and J by 6 bases, leaving 22 bases between them. Germline V gene data show CDR1 as SGHRS and CDR2 as YFSETQ. The CDR3 region is CASSSGVHAPGLANVLTF. The CDR3 DNA reads TGCGCCAGCAGCTCAGGGGTCCACGCTCCGGGTTTGGCCAACGTCCTGACTTTC.

This clonotype is termed medium-sized. This chain uses TRBV5-1 with TRBJ2-1; 8 bases match TRBD2. The CDR3 spans 13 residues. V lost 4 bases and J lost 10; bases outside the gene matches: 7. Germline lookup yields CDR1 SGHRS and CDR2 YFSETQ. CDR3 in DNA: TGCGCCAGCAGCCAGTTACTAGCGGCAGAGCAGTTCTTC. It yields the protein CASSQLLAAEQFF.

Within the sample, this clonotype is medium-sized (0.01 to 0.1%). This chain connects TRBV5-1 to TRBJ1-4; D unresolved. CDR3 length: 14 amino acids. Trimming took 4 bases from V and 0 from J, leaving 7 bases between them. Germline V gene lookup returns CDR1 SGHRS and CDR2 YFSETQ. The CDR3 protein is CASSRGATNEKLFF. The CDR3 DNA reads as TGCGCCAGCAGCCGGGGTGCAACTAATGAAAAACTGTTTTTT. Full variable domain (missing parts from reference TRBV5-1 and TRBJ1-4): KAGVTQTPRYLIKTRGQQVTLSCSPISGHRSVSWYQQTPGQGLQFLFEYFSETQRNKGNFPGRFSGRQFSNSRSEMNVSTLELGDSALYLCASSRGATNEKLFFGSGTQLSVL.

This clonotype is termed medium-sized (0.01 to 0.1%). The chain recombines TRBV7-6 with TRBJ2-5; D unclear. Trimming cost V 1 base and J 2 bases, with 2 bases left between them. The CDR3 has 12 residues. CDR1 SGHVS and CDR2 FNYEAQ come from the germline V gene. This CDR3 is CASSLVQETQYF. Here the CDR3 DNA reads TGTGCCAGCAGCTTAGTACAAGAGACCCAGTACTTC.

This clonotype was counted only a few times. This may be a read error, as it is one base from a much larger clone. The V and J genes are TRBV20-1 and TRBJ2-3; 7 positions match TRBD2. J was trimmed by 2 bases and V by 2 bases; bases with no gene match: 7. The CDR3 is 15 amino acids. Germline V gene data show CDR1 as DFQATT and CDR2 as SNEGSKA (reference sequence). In nucleotides, the CDR3 is TGCAGTGCTAGACTGGGCGGGAGAAACACAGATACGCAGTATTTT. Encoded protein: CSARLGGRNTDTQYF.

The sample holds a few counts of this clonotype. The rearrangement links TRBV5-1 to TRBJ1-4, with D perhaps matching TRBD1 (5 bases). CDR1 and CDR2 from the germline V gene are SGHRS and YFSETQ. Trimming removed 4 bases at V and 5 bases at J, with 6 bases between. CDR3 length: 12 amino acids. The DNA of the CDR3 is TGCGCCAGCAGCGAGGGGAATGAAAAACTGTTTTTT. Protein: CASSEGNEKLFF.

By sample fraction, this clonotype is medium-sized. The V gene is TRBV7-3, the J gene TRBJ2-5; possible D gene TRBD2, 5 bases. This CDR3 region has 14 residues. Per the germline V gene, CDR1 is SGHTA and CDR2 is FQGTGA. V was cut by 4 bases and J by 3 bases, with 12 bases left in between. CDR3 bases: TGTGCCAGCAGCTCAGCCCCGGGAAAAGAGACCCAGTACTTC. It translates to CASSSAPGKETQYF.

At least ten counts were recorded for this clonotype. This sequence joins TRBV5-5 and TRBJ2-3, with D unresolved. V gave up 4 bases and J gave up 5 bases, with 20 bases separating them. From germline, CDR1 is SGHKS and CDR2 YYEKEE (reference sequence). CDR3 size: 16 residues. The DNA of the CDR3 is TGTGCCAGCAGCCCACGAGGAAGTGGTATGGAAGATACGCAGTATTTT. Protein: CASSPRGSGMEDTQYF.

This clonotype was counted many times. The V gene is TRBV7-2, the J gene TRBJ1-2; weak D call: TRBD1 (6 bases). Germline V gene data show CDR1 as SGHTA and CDR2 as FQGNSA. V was cut by 1 base and J by 7 bases, with 7 bases left in between. The CDR3 spans 12 residues. The CDR3 is CASSLGGGGYTF. CDR3 bases: TGTGCCAGCAGCTTAGGAGGGGGTGGCTACACCTTC.

This clonotype was counted a few times. This clone may be a read error of a much larger clone one base away. The chain uses TRBV18 and TRBJ2-3; a weak D match, TRBD2 (5 bases). The CDR3 spans 16 residues. Trimming shortened V by 6 bases and J by 1 base, and 17 bases separated the two germline ends. Germline V CDR1 and CDR2: KGHSH, LQKENI. The CDR3 reads CASSQCDSERTDTQYF. The CDR3 region has the DNA TGTGCCAGCTCCCAATGTGATAGCGAACGCACAGATACGCAGTATTTT.

This clonotype rates as medium-sized. V and J are TRBV12-3 or TRBV12-4 and TRBJ2-7, with TRBD1 matching 8 bases. The V segment lost 7 bases and the J segment 1 base; nucleotides outside the gene matches: 9. There are 15 residues in the CDR3. The DNA of the CDR3 is TGTGCCAGCAACAAACAGGGGGAAGGATCCTACGAGCAGTACTTC. Translation: CASNKQGEGSYEQYF.

There are many counts of this clonotype. The rearrangement joins TRBV4-2 to TRBJ2-1; TRBD2 matches at 11 bases. Unmatched junction bases numbered 21, after V lost 5 bases and J lost 6 bases. The CDR3 has 20 amino acids. Germline CDR1 is LGHNA and CDR2 is YNFKEQ. Here the CDR3 DNA reads TGTGCCAGCAGCGCCCACAACTTAGCGGGAGGGCCCTCTACTCGCAATGAGCAGTTCTTC. It codes for CASSAHNLAGGPSTRNEQFF.

This clonotype showed up many times. The chain combines TRBV3-1 with TRBJ2-1; 9 bases match TRBD2. This CDR3 is built from 14 residues. With V trimmed by 1 base and J by 7 bases, 2 bases remained unmatched. Looked up from germline, CDR1 is LGHDT and CDR2 is YNNKEL (reference sequence). The CDR3 coding sequence is TGTGCCAGCAGCCAAGGACTAGCGGTTAATGAGCAGTTCTTC. As protein: CASSQGLAVNEQFF.

By its share, this clonotype is medium-sized. The gene calls are TRBV5-1 and TRBJ2-3, with D possibly TRBD1 on 7 matching bases. Germline V lookup: CDR1 SGHRS, CDR2 YFSETQ. V lost 1 base to trimming and J lost 9 bases, with 18 bases between them. The CDR3 contains 15 residues. The CDR3 reads CASSLQGGSGVTQYF. The CDR3 nucleotides read TGCGCCAGCAGCTTGCAGGGGGGCAGCGGAGTGACGCAGTATTTT.

By sample fraction, this clonotype is medium-sized. This rearrangement joins TRBV7-2 to TRBJ1-5; 7 nucleotides match TRBD1. From germline, CDR1 is SGHTA and CDR2 FQGNSA. V gave up 5 bases and J gave up 2 bases; unmatched junction bases: 6. The CDR3 loop spans 15 amino acids. The CDR3 DNA follows: TGTGCCAGCAGCCGAACAGGGGCGGGCAATCAGCCCCAGCATTTT. It encodes CASSRTGAGNQPQHF.

This clonotype is labeled as medium-sized. V and J are TRBV20-1 and TRBJ2-3, with 8 nucleotides matching TRBD1. Per germline, CDR1 DFQATT and CDR2 SNEGSKA (reference sequence). With 7 bases clipped from V and 4 bases from J, the junction kept 13 bases outside the gene matches. The CDR3 has 15 residues. The CDR3 here is CSVPGQALSADTQYF. CDR3 sequence (DNA): TGCAGTGTCCCGGGACAGGCTCTGTCAGCAGATACGCAGTATTTT.